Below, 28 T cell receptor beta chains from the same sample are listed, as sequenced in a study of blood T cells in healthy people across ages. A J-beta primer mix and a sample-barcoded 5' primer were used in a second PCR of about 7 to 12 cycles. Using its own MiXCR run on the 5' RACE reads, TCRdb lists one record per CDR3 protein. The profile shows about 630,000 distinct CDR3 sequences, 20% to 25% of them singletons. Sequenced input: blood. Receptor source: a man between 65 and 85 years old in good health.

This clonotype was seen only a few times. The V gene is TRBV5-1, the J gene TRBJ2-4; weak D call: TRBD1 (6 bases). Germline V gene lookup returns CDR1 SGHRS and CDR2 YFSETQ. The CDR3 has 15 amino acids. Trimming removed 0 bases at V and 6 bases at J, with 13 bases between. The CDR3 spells CASSLVGEGGNIQYF. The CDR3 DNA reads TGCGCCAGCAGCTTGGTGGGGGAAGGGGGAAACATTCAGTACTTC. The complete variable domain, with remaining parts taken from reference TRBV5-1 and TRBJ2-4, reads KAGVTQTPRYLIKTRGQQVTLSCSPISGHRSVSWYQQTPGQGLQFLFEYFSETQRNKGNFPGRFSGRQFSNSRSEMNVSTLELGDSALYLCASSLVGEGGNIQYFGAGTRLSVL.

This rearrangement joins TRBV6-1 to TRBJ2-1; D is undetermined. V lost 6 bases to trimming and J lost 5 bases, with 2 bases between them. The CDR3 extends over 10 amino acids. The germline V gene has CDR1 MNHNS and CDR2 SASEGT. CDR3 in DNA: TGTGCCAGCAGAAACAATGAGCAGTTCTTC. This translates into CASRNNEQFF.

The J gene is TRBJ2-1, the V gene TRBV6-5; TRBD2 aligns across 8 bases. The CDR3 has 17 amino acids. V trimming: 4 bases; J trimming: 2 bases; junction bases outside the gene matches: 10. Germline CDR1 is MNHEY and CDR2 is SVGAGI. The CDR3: CASSSLAANDAYNEQFF. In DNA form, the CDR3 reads TGTGCCAGCAGTTCACTAGCGGCGAACGATGCCTACAATGAGCAGTTCTTC.

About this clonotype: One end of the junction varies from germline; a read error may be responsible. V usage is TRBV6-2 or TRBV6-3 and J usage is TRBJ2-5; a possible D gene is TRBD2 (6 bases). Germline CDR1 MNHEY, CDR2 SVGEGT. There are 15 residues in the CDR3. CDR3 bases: TGTGCCAGCAGTCCCCTAGCGCCGTTGAACAATGAGCGGTTCTTC. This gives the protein CASSPLAPLNNERFF.

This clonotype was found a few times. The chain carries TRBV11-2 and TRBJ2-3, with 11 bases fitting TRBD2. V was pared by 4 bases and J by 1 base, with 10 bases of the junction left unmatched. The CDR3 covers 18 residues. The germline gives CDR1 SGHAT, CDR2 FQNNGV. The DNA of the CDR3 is TGTGCCAGCAGCTCCATAGCGGGAGGGCCTTGGGGCACAGATACGCAGTATTTT. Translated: CASSSIAGGPWGTDTQYF.

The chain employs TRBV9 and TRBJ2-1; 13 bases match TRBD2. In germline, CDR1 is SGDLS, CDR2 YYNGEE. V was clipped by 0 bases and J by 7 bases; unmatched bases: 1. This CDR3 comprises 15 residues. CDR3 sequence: CASSVVTSGRNEQFF. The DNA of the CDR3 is TGTGCCAGCAGCGTAGTGACTAGCGGGAGGAATGAGCAGTTCTTC.

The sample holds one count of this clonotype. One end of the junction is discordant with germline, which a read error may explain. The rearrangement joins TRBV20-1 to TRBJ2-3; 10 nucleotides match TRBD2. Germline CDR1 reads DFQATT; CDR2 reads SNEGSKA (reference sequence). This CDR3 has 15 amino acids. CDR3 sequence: CRAHSGAGGTDTQYF. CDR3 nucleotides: TGCCGTGCGCATTCGGGAGCGGGAGGGACAGATACGCAGTATTTT.

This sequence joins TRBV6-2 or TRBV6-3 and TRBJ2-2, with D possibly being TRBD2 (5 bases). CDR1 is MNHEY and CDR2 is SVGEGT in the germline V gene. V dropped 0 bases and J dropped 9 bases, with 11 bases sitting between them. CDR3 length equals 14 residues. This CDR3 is CASSYSRRSRELFF. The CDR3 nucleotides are TGTGCCAGCAGTTACTCGAGGAGGAGTAGGGAGCTGTTTTTT.

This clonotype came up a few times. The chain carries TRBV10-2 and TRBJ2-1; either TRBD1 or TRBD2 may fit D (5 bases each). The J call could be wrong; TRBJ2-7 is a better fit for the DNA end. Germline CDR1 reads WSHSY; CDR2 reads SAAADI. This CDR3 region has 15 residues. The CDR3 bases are TGCGCCAGCAGTGACTCCGAACTAGGGGCTTACGAGCAGTACTTC. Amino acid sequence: CASSDSELGAYEQYF.

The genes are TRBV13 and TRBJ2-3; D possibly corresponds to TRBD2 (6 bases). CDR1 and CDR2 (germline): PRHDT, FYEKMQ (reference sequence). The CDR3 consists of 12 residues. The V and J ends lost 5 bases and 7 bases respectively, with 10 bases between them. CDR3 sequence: CASSPGVNTQYF. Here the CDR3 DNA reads TGTGCCAGCAGCCCGGGGGTTAATACGCAGTATTTT.

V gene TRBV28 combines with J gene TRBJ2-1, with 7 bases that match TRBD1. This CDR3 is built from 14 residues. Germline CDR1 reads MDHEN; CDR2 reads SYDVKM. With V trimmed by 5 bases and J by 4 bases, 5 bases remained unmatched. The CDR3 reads CASSRTGVYNEQFF. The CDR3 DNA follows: TGTGCCAGCAGTAGGACAGGCGTATACAATGAGCAGTTCTTC.

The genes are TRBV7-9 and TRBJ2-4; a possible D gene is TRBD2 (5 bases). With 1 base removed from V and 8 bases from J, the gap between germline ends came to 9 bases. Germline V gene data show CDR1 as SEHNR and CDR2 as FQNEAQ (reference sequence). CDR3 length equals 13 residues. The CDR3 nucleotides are TGTGCCAGCAGCTTAGATGGAGGAGACATTCAGTACTTC. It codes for CASSLDGGDIQYF.

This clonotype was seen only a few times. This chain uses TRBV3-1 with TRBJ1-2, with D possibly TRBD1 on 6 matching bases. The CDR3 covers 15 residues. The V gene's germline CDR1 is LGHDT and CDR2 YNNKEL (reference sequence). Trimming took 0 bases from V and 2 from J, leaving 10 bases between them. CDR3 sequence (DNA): TGTGCCAGCAGCCAAGACGGGGGGCCGAACTATGGCTACACCTTC. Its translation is CASSQDGGPNYGYTF.

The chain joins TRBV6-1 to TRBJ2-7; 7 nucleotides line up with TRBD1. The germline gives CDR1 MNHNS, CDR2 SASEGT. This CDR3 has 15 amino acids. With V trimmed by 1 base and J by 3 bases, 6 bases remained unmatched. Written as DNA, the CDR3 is TGTGCCAGCAGTGAAGGGACAGGTACAATCTACGAGCAGTACTTC. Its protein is CASSEGTGTIYEQYF.

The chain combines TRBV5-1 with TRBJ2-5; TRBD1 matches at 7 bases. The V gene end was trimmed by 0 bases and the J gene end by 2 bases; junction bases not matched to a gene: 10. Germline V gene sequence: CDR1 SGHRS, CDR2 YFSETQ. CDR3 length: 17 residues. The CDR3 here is CASSLGTMTGPQETQYF. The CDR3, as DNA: TGCGCCAGCAGCTTGGGTACCATGACAGGGCCTCAAGAGACCCAGTACTTC. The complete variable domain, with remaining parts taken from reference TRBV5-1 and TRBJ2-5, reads KAGVTQTPRYLIKTRGQQVTLSCSPISGHRSVSWYQQTPGQGLQFLFEYFSETQRNKGNFPGRFSGRQFSNSRSEMNVSTLELGDSALYLCASSLGTMTGPQETQYFGPGTRLLVL.

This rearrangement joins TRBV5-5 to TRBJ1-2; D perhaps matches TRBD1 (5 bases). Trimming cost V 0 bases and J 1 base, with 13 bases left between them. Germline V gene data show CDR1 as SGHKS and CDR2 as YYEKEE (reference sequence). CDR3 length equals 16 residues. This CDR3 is CASSLGVGGINYGYTF. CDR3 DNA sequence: TGTGCCAGCAGCTTGGGTGTCGGGGGGATTAACTATGGCTACACCTTC.

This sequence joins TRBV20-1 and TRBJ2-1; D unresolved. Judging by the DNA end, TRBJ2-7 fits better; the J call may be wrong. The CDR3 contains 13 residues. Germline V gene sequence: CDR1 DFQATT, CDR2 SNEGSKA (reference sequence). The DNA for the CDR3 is TGCAGTGCTTCTTCGACAAGCCCCTACGAGCAGTACTTC. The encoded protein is CSASSTSPYEQYF.

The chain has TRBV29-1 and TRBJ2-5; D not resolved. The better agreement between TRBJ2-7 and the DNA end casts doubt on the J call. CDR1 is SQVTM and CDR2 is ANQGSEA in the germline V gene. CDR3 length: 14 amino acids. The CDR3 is CSVEDPLLGIEQYF. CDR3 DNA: TGCAGCGTTGAAGATCCCCTCTTGGGCATCGAGCAGTACTTC.

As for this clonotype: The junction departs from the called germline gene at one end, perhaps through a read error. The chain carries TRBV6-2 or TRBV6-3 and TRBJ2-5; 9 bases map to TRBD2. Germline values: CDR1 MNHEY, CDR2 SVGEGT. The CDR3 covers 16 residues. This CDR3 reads CASSHTPSGAQGTQYF. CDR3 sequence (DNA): TGTGCCAGCAGTCACACCCCTAGCGGGGCGCAAGGGACCCAGTACTTC.

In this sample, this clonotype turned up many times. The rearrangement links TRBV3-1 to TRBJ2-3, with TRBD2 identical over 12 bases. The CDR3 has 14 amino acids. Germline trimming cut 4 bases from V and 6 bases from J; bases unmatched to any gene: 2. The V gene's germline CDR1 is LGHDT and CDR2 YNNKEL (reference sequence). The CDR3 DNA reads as TGTGCCAGCAGCCTGACTAGCGGGGGTGATACGCAGTATTTT. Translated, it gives CASSLTSGGDTQYF.

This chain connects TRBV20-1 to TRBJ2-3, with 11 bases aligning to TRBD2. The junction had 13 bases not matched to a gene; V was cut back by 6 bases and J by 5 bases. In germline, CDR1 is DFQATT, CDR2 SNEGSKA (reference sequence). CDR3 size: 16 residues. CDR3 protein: CSALFLAGGVRDTQYF. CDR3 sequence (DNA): TGCAGTGCCCTCTTCCTAGCGGGGGGTGTGCGAGATACGCAGTATTTT.

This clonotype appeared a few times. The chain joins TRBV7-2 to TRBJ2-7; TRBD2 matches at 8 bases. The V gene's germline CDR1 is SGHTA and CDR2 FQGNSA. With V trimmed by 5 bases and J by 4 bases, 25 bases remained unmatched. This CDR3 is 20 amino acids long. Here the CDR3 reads CASSLRPYGRGQGGNYEQYF. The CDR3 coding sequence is TGTGCCAGCAGCCTCCGCCCATACGGGAGGGGCCAGGGTGGTAATTACGAGCAGTACTTC.

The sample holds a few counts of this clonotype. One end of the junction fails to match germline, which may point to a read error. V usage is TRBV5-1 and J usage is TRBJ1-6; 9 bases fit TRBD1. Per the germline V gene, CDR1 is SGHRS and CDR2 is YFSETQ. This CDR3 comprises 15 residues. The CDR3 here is CASGLEGTGNSPLHF. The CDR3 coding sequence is TGCGCCAGCGGCTTGGAGGGGACAGGGAATTCACCCCTCCACTTT.

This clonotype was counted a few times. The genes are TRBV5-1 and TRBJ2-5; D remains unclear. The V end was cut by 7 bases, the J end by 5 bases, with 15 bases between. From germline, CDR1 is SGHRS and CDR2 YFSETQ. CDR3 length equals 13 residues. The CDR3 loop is CASGWDAGETQYF. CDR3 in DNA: TGCGCCAGCGGATGGGATGCCGGGGAGACCCAGTACTTC.

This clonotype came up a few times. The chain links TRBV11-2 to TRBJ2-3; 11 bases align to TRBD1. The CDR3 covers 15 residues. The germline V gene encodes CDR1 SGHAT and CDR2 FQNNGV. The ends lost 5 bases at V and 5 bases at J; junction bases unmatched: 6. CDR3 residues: CASSDRTGGKDTQYF. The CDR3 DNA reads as TGTGCCAGCAGCGACCGGACAGGGGGCAAAGATACGCAGTATTTT.

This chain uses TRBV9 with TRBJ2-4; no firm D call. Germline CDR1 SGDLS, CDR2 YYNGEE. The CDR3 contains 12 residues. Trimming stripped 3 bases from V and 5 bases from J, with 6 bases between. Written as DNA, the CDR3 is TGTGCCAGCAGCGGACGGGAAAACATTCAGTACTTC. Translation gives CASSGRENIQYF.

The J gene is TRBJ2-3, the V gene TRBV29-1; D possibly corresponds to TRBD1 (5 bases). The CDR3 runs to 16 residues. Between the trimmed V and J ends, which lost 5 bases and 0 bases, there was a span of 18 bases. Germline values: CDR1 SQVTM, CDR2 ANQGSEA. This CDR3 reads CSVRGLRARSTDTQYF. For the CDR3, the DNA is TGCAGCGTTAGGGGTCTACGGGCCCGTAGCACAGATACGCAGTATTTT.

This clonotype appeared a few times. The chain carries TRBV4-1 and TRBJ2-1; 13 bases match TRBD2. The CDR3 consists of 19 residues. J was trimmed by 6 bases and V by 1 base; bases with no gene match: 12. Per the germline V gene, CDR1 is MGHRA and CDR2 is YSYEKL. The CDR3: CASSQAQTGTSGVPNEQFF. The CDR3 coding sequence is TGCGCCAGCAGCCAAGCTCAGACCGGGACTAGCGGGGTTCCCAATGAGCAGTTCTTC.